The 5 T cell receptor beta chains below all came from one sample that was sequenced in a study of CXCR3-negative and CXCR3-positive naive CD8 T cells. Carrying UMI labels, the TRB cDNA libraries were prepared through 5' RACE. TCRdb reprocessed the 5' RACE reads, with one entry per CDR3 protein and no DNA. The sample totals about 130,000 distinct CDR3 sequences. Antigen specificity for these receptors is unknown. Study observations and caveats: CXCR3-expressing naive cells carried TRB CDR3s more hydrophobic than those of CXCR3-negative naive cells.

Sequencing input: naive CXCR3+ CD8+ T cells from blood. Subset noted: CD45RO-CCR7+CD27+CD95- naive CD8+ T cells expressing CXCR3 (TNR3+). The source of these receptors is a human donor in good health. Some clones in this sample may be carry-over from other donors' samples.

CDR3 region: CSVGTSGSNEQFF. V gene TRBV29-1 combines with J gene TRBJ2-1; TCRdb outputs TRBD2, but without DNA this stays unchecked. This CDR3 has 13 residues. Germline CDR1 SQVTM, CDR2 ANQGSEA.

The J gene is TRBJ2-1, the V gene TRBV28; the D call from TCRdb, TRBD2, cannot be confirmed without DNA. CDR1 is MDHEN, CDR2 SYDVKM, per germline. This CDR3 is 14 amino acids long. CDR3 protein: CASSYLEGYNEQFF.

CDR3 residues: CASRQGALGTDTQYF. The chain employs TRBV5-1 and TRBJ2-3; TCRdb's assignment of TRBD1 cannot be checked, as there is no DNA. The CDR3 extends over 15 amino acids. The germline V gene encodes CDR1 SGHRS and CDR2 YFSETQ.

The V and J genes are TRBV27 and TRBJ2-7; TCRdb returns TRBD2, unconfirmable since there is no DNA. From germline, CDR1 is MNHEY and CDR2 SMNVEV (reference sequence). The CDR3 is made up of 16 amino acids. This CDR3 reads CASSVLLAGGPYEQYF.

CDR3 region: CSGLRTGENKPLAKNIQYF. The chain couples TRBV20-1 to TRBJ2-4; TCRdb designates TRBD1, a call that cannot be tested without DNA. Germline lookup yields CDR1 DFQATT and CDR2 SNEGSKA (reference sequence). CDR3 length: 19 residues.